This T cell receptor beta chain was captured by sequencing in a study of OX40 agonist ivuxolimab in advanced cancers. The V gene end was trimmed by 3 bases and the J gene end by 8 bases; junction bases not matched to a gene: 6. Germline CDR1 and CDR2: SGHVS and FQNEAQ. The CDR3 has 16 residues. Using immunoSEQ multiplex PCR, the repertoire was profiled, and TCRdb retains in-frame clones only, with some absent. Found here are fewer than 65,000 clones, around 90% of them singletons; the top ten hold 4.2%. Blood specimens came from baseline, cycle 4 day 1, and cycle 7 day 1. This sequence originates from an adult with an advanced solid tumor such as melanoma, head and neck, liver or kidney cancer. The V call is TRBV7-8, the J call TRBJ2-1; 14 bases agree with TRBD2. The sequencing used CD4+ or CD8+ T cells sorted from blood, collected in a trial of the OX40 agonist ivuxolimab. The CDR3 DNA sequence: TGTGCCAGCAGCTTGGGGACTAGCGGGAGCATATATGAGCAGTTCTTC. This encodes CASSLGTSGSIYEQFF.